Listed here are 8 T cell receptor beta chains from one sample, sequenced in a study of T cells in Graves' hyperthyroidism and ophthalmopathy. Amplification targeted TCR beta CDR3 regions from RNA transcripts. The study used the HTBI primer set for a first-round RT-PCR of the TCR CDR3. TCRdb used MiXCR to reprocess the multiplex PCR reads, holding one entry per CDR3 protein. The sample contains roughly 660,000 distinct CDR3 sequences, 17% of which appear only once. What was sequenced was blood. The receptor source for this set is a man aged 45-60 years with Graves' hyperthyroidism.

This clonotype has ten or more counts. The CDR3 DNA reads as TGCGCCAGCAGCTCCTTAGGGAGGTCAACAACTGAAGCTTTCTTT. Translated: CASSSLGRSTTEAFF. V usage is TRBV5-1 and J usage is TRBJ1-1; D ambiguous. V was cut by 3 bases and J by 5 bases, with 17 bases left in between. The CDR3 is 15 residues long. Looked up from germline, CDR1 is SGHRS and CDR2 is YFSETQ.

For the CDR3, the DNA is TGCAGTGCTCCAAGTGGGGCGGGAGGACTTATAACCCCTTCCTACGAGCAGTACTTC. Translating gives CSAPSGAGGLITPSYEQYF. The rearrangement joins TRBV20-1 to TRBJ2-7, with TRBD2 identical over 8 bases. The V and J ends lost 5 bases and 1 base, in that order; junction bases with no gene match: 22. Germline V CDR1 and CDR2: DFQATT, SNEGSKA (reference sequence). The CDR3 is made up of 19 amino acids.

This clonotype has a handful of counts. The chain has TRBV19 and TRBJ2-2; D might be TRBD1 (5 bases). Germline-derived CDR1 and CDR2 are LNHDA and SQIVND (reference sequence). This CDR3 has 13 residues. V was clipped by 9 bases and J by 11 bases, with 19 bases between them. In DNA form, the CDR3 reads TGTGCCAGCAGATCCCTGACAGTACAAGAGCTGTTTTTT. Translated: CASRSLTVQELFF.

J is TRBJ2-7 and V is TRBV13; D unclear. The germline gives CDR1 PRHDT, CDR2 FYEKMQ (reference sequence). The CDR3 runs 15 residues. Trimming shortened V by 5 bases and J by 3 bases, and 17 bases separated the two germline ends. CDR3 loop: CASSGPSVPSYEQYF. The CDR3 DNA follows: TGTGCCAGCAGCGGCCCGTCCGTTCCGAGCTACGAGCAGTACTTC.

This chain links TRBV28 with TRBJ2-1; the match to TRBD2 covers 7 bases. Trimming took 4 bases from V and 4 from J; bases not matched to a gene: 13. CDR1 and CDR2 from the germline V gene are MDHEN and SYDVKM. CDR3 size: 17 residues. DNA of the CDR3: TGTGCCAGCAGTTCGCCCTTCCAGCGGGGTCGATACAATGAGCAGTTCTTC. It codes for CASSSPFQRGRYNEQFF.

In its sample, this clonotype was seen a few times. The chain is built from TRBV2 and TRBJ2-5; 8 nucleotides line up with TRBD2. CDR3 length: 15 residues. Per the germline V gene, CDR1 is SNHLY and CDR2 is FYNNEI. V lost 7 bases to trimming and J lost 2 bases; unmatched junction nucleotides: 9. CDR3 loop: CASNGGLGNQETQYF. The CDR3 nucleotides are TGTGCCAGCAATGGGGGACTAGGCAATCAAGAGACCCAGTACTTC.

This clonotype was picked up many times. The chain carries TRBV7-9 and TRBJ2-7; possibly TRBD2 for D (6 bases). The CDR3 sequence is 13 residues long. The V gene lost 7 bases and the J gene lost 5 bases, with 15 bases spanning the gap. The germline gives CDR1 SEHNR, CDR2 FQNEAQ (reference sequence). CDR3 nucleotides: TGTGCCAGCACCGTAATCCGGGAGAACGAGCAGTACTTC. Its translation: CASTVIRENEQYF.

This clonotype was seen many times. The J gene is TRBJ1-4, the V gene TRBV2; D ambiguous. Germline V gives CDR1 SNHLY, CDR2 FYNNEI. CDR3 length: 16 residues. V gave up 6 bases and J gave up 1 base, with 15 bases separating them. The CDR3 sequence is CASSPDLLITNEKLFF. The CDR3 DNA reads TGTGCCAGCAGCCCCGATCTACTCATAACTAATGAAAAACTGTTTTTT.